This T cell receptor beta chain was sequenced in a study of T cell responses to AZD1222 COVID-19 vaccine. Study-wide results and caveats: A reported finding is that nearly half of spike-specific TCRs target unmutated variant regions. There were repertoire samples only from the period after the peak T cell response.

Germline values: CDR1 KGHSH, CDR2 LQKENI. Trimming pared 3 bases from V and 1 base from J, leaving 13 bases between. This CDR3 has 16 amino acids. Method: immunoSEQ multiplex PCR; TCRdb's copy keeps in-frame clones and lacks some. This sample has roughly 150,000 clones, with more than 85% found just once. Worth noting for this clone: What it binds is unknown.

V is TRBV18 and J is TRBJ2-1, with a possible D match to TRBD1 (6 bases). The source is an adult in good health. The input for sequencing was peripheral blood, taken on day 0 of AZD1222 vaccination. The CDR3 sequence: CASSPKDRHSYNEQFF. The CDR3 DNA reads TGTGCCAGCTCACCCAAAGACAGGCATTCCTACAATGAGCAGTTCTTC.